The 17 T cell receptor beta chains presented below share a single source sample, sequenced in a study of tumor-infiltrating lymphocytes in primary liver carcinoma. RNA was extracted from whole blood without cell sorting, alongside germline DNA. The template, about 500 ng total RNA, yielded TCR beta cDNA made with a constant-region primer. Slightly modified ARM-PCR, run as three nested multiplex PCR rounds, produced the TCR beta libraries. For about 11 cycles apiece, the opening two PCR rounds ran with TRBV1-TRBV30 forward primers and a C-beta reverse primer. TCRdb passed the multiplex PCR reads through MiXCR, listing each CDR3 protein once. This table has approximately 300,000 distinct CDR3 sequences, 65% appearing once. Material for sequencing was peripheral blood. The receptors were gathered from a middle-aged man with primary liver carcinoma and hepatitis B virus infection.

This sequence joins TRBV7-2 and TRBJ2-3, with 11 bases fitting TRBD2. V was pared by 4 bases and J by 3 bases, with 6 bases of the junction left unmatched. There are 16 residues in the CDR3. In germline, CDR1 is SGHTA, CDR2 FQGNSA. The CDR3 nucleotides read TGTGCCAGCAGCTCTGGACTAGCGGGCTATACAGATACGCAGTATTTT. As protein: CASSSGLAGYTDTQYF.

Of note for this clonotype: A much larger clonotype is one base distant, so this may be a read error. This rearrangement joins TRBV6-5 to TRBJ1-1; 7 bases agree with TRBD1. From germline, CDR1 is MNHEY and CDR2 SVGAGI. This CDR3 region has 13 residues. The CDR3 sequence: CATRQGMNTGAFF. In DNA, the CDR3 is TGTGCCACCAGACAGGGTATGAACACTGGAGCTTTCTTT.

Only a few counts were recorded for this clonotype. A single base separates this from a much larger clone, so it may be a read error. The chain employs TRBV29-1 and TRBJ2-3, with D perhaps matching TRBD1 (5 bases). CDR1 is SQVTM, CDR2 ANQGSEA, per germline. The V gene lost 6 bases and the J gene lost 3 bases, with 10 bases spanning the gap. The CDR3 runs to 12 residues. The CDR3 sequence: CSVQQDTDTQYF. CDR3 coding DNA: TGCAGCGTGCAACAGGATACAGATACGCAGTATTTT.

Of note for this clonotype: Relative to the germline gene, one junction end is altered; a read error may explain this. This chain connects TRBV7-8 to TRBJ2-2; D is possibly TRBD2 (6 bases). The CDR3 runs to 15 residues. Germline assignment: CDR1 SGHVS and CDR2 FQNEAQ. CDR3 sequence reads: CASSGAGPNTRELFF. The CDR3 DNA reads as TGTGCCAGCAGCGGGGCGGGACCGAACACCCGGGAGCTGTTTTTT.

Worth noting for this clonotype: This is likely a read error, given that the CDR3 carries no conserved phenylalanine or tryptophan at its end. The chain employs TRBV5-1 and TRBJ2-3, with unresolved D. CDR1 and CDR2 from the germline V gene are SGHRS and YFSETQ. V lost 4 bases and J 5 bases, leaving 14 bases between the germline ends. This CDR3 is built from 14 residues. The CDR3 sequence is CASSLSSGEDTQYY. The CDR3 DNA is TGCGCCAGCAGCCTCTCCTCCGGCGAAGATACGCAGTATTAT.

Details on this clonotype: An end of the junction does not agree with germline; a read error may underlie this. The gene calls are TRBV5-1 and TRBJ2-3; TRBD2 matches 13 bases. The length of the CDR3 is 20 residues. Germline assignment: CDR1 SGHRS and CDR2 YFSETQ. The CDR3 sequence: CVSRLHPTSGRALVTDTQYF. The DNA of the CDR3 is TGCGTCAGCAGGCTCCATCCAACTAGCGGGAGGGCCCTCGTGACAGATACGCAGTATTTT.

In the case of this clonotype: A clone one base away is much larger, so this may be a read error. V usage is TRBV6-1 and J usage is TRBJ1-5; D unresolved. Germline V CDR1 and CDR2: MNHNS, SASEGT. This CDR3 region has 10 residues. With 10 bases removed from V and 6 bases from J, the gap between germline ends came to 7 bases. This CDR3 is CANNGQPQHF. The DNA for the CDR3 is TGTGCCAACAACGGTCAGCCCCAGCATTTT.

The rearrangement joins TRBV2 to TRBJ1-4, with 9 bases aligning to TRBD1. CDR1 SNHLY and CDR2 FYNNEI come from the germline V gene. The J segment lost 6 bases and the V segment lost 5 bases, leaving 10 bases of the junction unmatched. This CDR3 is built from 16 residues. CDR3 region: CASSPGTGISYEKLFF. CDR3 DNA: TGTGCCAGCAGTCCCGGGACAGGGATTTCGTATGAAAAACTGTTTTTT.

This clonotype was seen repeatedly, ten times or more. The rearrangement joins TRBV6-2 or TRBV6-3 to TRBJ2-2; D gene ambiguous. V lost 9 bases, J lost 8 bases, and 10 bases lay in between. The CDR3 runs 11 residues. In germline, CDR1 is MNHEY, CDR2 SVGEGT. CDR3 residues: CASYLPGELFF. The CDR3, as DNA: TGTGCCAGTTACCTGCCGGGGGAGCTGTTTTTT.

The genes are TRBV20-1 and TRBJ2-5; TRBD2 matches at 10 bases. This CDR3 contains 15 residues. The J segment lost 4 bases and the V segment lost 6 bases, leaving 11 bases of the junction unmatched. Germline V gives CDR1 DFQATT, CDR2 SNEGSKA (reference sequence). This CDR3 reads CSAGPTSGYRETQYF. The CDR3, as DNA: TGCAGTGCGGGTCCGACTAGCGGGTACCGAGAGACCCAGTACTTC.

On this clonotype: A single base separates this from a much larger clone, so it may be a read error. This chain uses TRBV12-3 or TRBV12-4 with TRBJ2-6; 7 positions match TRBD1. The J segment lost 4 bases and the V segment lost 6 bases, leaving 9 bases of the junction unmatched. The CDR3 is made up of 16 amino acids. The CDR3 sequence: CASRGTVASGANVLTF. CDR3 DNA: TGTGCCAGCAGGGGGACAGTGGCGAGCGGGGCCAACGTCCTGACTTTC.

On this clonotype itself: This sequence may be a read error, since a much larger clone differs from it by one base. No conserved phenylalanine or tryptophan ends this CDR3, so it is likely a read error. The chain joins TRBV12-3 or TRBV12-4 to TRBJ2-1; 7 bases fit TRBD1. V lost 2 bases, J lost 8 bases, and 3 bases stayed unmatched. The CDR3 covers 13 residues. Here the CDR3 reads CASSLNRGDEQFL. The CDR3 nucleotides read TGTGCCAGCAGTTTAAACAGGGGCGATGAGCAGTTCCTC.

As to this clonotype: A junction end diverges from the germline sequence, so it may reflect a read error. This chain uses TRBV6-2 or TRBV6-3 with TRBJ1-1; D is possibly TRBD1 (5 bases). In germline, CDR1 is MNHEY, CDR2 SVGEGT. This CDR3 is built from 14 residues. CDR3 loop: CAGSYSSSRAEAFF. CDR3 bases: TGTGCCGGCAGTTACTCGAGTAGCAGGGCTGAAGCTTTCTTT.

In regard to this clonotype: One junction end does not reproduce the germline sequence, and a read error may be involved. The chain has TRBV14 and TRBJ1-6; D remains unclear. The CDR3 length is 13 residues. CDR1 and CDR2 (germline): SGHDN, FVKESK. The CDR3 spells CVSSRTQNPPLHF. CDR3 in DNA: TGTGTCAGCAGTCGTACACAGAACCCACCCCTCCACTTT. The full variable domain, rest sourced from reference TRBV14 and TRBJ1-6, is EAGVTQFPSHSVIEKGQTVTLRCDPISGHDNLYWYRRVMGKEIKFLLHFVKESKQDESGMPNNRFLAERTGGTYSTLKVQPAELEDSGVYFCVSSRTQNPPLHFGNGTRLTVT.

This clonotype was picked up many times. The chain uses TRBV5-4 and TRBJ1-1, with D possibly being TRBD1 (5 bases). The CDR3 is made up of 14 amino acids. Trimming shortened V by 0 bases and J by 4 bases, and 10 bases separated the two germline ends. Germline CDR1 and CDR2: SGHNT and YYREEE (reference sequence). The CDR3, as DNA: TGTGCCAGCAGCTTGGACGTGAGGGGCACTGAAGCTTTCTTT. Amino acid sequence: CASSLDVRGTEAFF.

A word on this clonotype: One base away lies a much larger clone, so this may be a sequencing read error. The chain combines TRBV14 with TRBJ2-5; D ambiguous. The germline gives CDR1 SGHDN, CDR2 FVKESK. Trimming took off 4 bases at V and 4 bases at J, with 16 bases between the two ends. The CDR3 is made up of 15 amino acids. CDR3 DNA sequence: TGTGCCAGCAGCCCCAGGAAAGTGGCACGAGAGACCCAGTACTTC. Protein: CASSPRKVARETQYF.

V and J are TRBV25-1 and TRBJ1-2; no clear D gene. CDR1 is MGHDK and CDR2 is SYGVNS in the germline V gene. Trimming shortened V by 7 bases and J by 0 bases, and 6 bases separated the two germline ends. CDR3 length: 12 residues. CDR3 DNA sequence: TGTGCCAGCAACGTACCTAACTATGGCTACACCTTC. This sequence encodes CASNVPNYGYTF.